This TCR beta chain came from a study of OX40 agonist ivuxolimab in advanced cancers. Study details: Clinicians treated patients with ivuxolimab, an agonistic anti-OX40 (CD134) antibody.

The CDR3 sequence is 12 residues long. From germline, CDR1 is MDHEN and CDR2 SYDVKM. Broader study findings: Certain nonresponders additionally had low normalized T-cell clonal expansion. Patients with a partial response at 0.1-3.0 mg/kg had among the lowest clonal expansion.

This clone was seen once. As yet, its antigen is unknown. Some clones are missing from TCRdb's copy, which holds only in-frame ones; the method was immunoSEQ multiplex PCR. The profile shows fewer than 100,000 clones, approximately 90% of them singletons. Patients who had autoimmune disease history or got systemic immunosuppression were left out. The chain joins TRBV28 to TRBJ2-5; no firm D call. The better agreement between TRBJ2-7 and the DNA end casts doubt on the J call. This TCR was recovered from an adult with an advanced solid tumor such as melanoma, head and neck, liver or kidney cancer. Source: CD4+ or CD8+ T cells sorted from blood, taken in a trial of the OX40 agonist ivuxolimab. The CDR3 protein is CASTGSFYEQYF. The DNA for the CDR3 is TGTGCCAGCACCGGGTCTTTCTACGAGCAGTACTTC.